Sequencing of this TCR beta chain was carried out in a study of cytomegalovirus exposure and HLA in healthy donors. Points from the study as a whole: Cytomegalovirus association was assigned to approximately 180 TCR beta chains. High sensitivity and specificity were reportedly achieved when the classifier diagnosed cytomegalovirus status.

TCRdb's copy holds only in-frame clones and misses some; the assay was immunoSEQ multiplex PCR. The sample lists over 200,000 clones, approximately 86% seen once, with over 2.5% in the top ten. The CDR3 contains 16 residues. J gave up 2 bases and V 5 bases, and 12 bases lay outside the gene matches. Germline V lookup: CDR1 SGHTA, CDR2 FQGTGA. Donors were drawn from the roughly 110-subject validation cohort, separate from the approximately 620-subject first cohort. This clone was seen a single time. Its antigen remains unidentified. This clonotype was obtained from a woman aged 18-29 years in good health and CMV-seronegative. The rearrangement links TRBV7-3 to TRBJ2-7; 7 bases map to TRBD2. The sample was PBMCs. This CDR3 is CASSPEGGSSPYEQYF. The CDR3, as DNA: TGTGCCAGCAGCCCAGAGGGCGGGAGTAGCCCCTACGAGCAGTACTTC.